This paragraph reports one TCR beta chain. The data are from a study of radiotherapy plus CTLA-4 blockade in lung cancer. Germline assignment: CDR1 LNHDA and CDR2 SQIVND (reference sequence). The V and J ends lost 5 bases and 7 bases respectively, with 20 bases between them. This CDR3 comprises 15 residues. Libraries were prepared by immunoSEQ multiplex PCR; TCRdb keeps only in-frame clonotypes and omits some of them. The sample shows roughly 76,000 clones, roughly 74% of them seen only once. The sequenced sample was peripheral blood, obtained from a patient treated with radiotherapy plus ipilimumab. The receptor was isolated from a human donor with non-small cell lung cancer whose response to radiotherapy plus ipilimumab could not be evaluated. This sequence joins TRBV19 and TRBJ1-2; D may be TRBD1 (6 bases). The CDR3 is CASSPQGRDFGGYTF. Here the CDR3 DNA reads TGTGCCAGTAGTCCACAGGGACGGGATTTCGGTGGCTACACCTTC.